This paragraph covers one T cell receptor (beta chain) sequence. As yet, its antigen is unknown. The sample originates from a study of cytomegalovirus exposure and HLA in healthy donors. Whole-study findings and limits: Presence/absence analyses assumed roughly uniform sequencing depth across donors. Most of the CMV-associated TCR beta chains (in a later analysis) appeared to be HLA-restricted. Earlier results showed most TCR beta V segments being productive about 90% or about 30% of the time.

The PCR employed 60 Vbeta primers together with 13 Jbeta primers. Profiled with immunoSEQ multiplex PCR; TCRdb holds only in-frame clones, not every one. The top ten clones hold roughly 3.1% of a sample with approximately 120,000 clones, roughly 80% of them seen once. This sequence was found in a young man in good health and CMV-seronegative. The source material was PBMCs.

The CDR3 loop is CASKGQGESYEQYF. In nucleotides, the CDR3 is TGTGCCAGCAAGGGCCAGGGTGAATCCTACGAGCAGTACTTC. The rearrangement links TRBV7-9 to TRBJ2-7, with D possibly TRBD1 on 5 matching bases. CDR3 size: 14 residues. The germline gives CDR1 SEHNR, CDR2 FQNEAQ (reference sequence). Trimming stripped 7 bases from V and 1 base from J, with 14 bases between.